A selection of T cell receptor beta chains follows, all from one sample in a study of radiotherapy plus CTLA-4 blockade in lung cancer. Clones were read by immunoSEQ multiplex PCR, and TCRdb kept only the in-frame ones, dropping some. The repertoire consists of under 55,000 clones, with 65% to 80% occurring once and the leading ten covering about 2.9%. Here the sequenced sample was peripheral blood, taken from a patient treated with radiotherapy plus ipilimumab. The receptors derive from a human donor with non-small cell lung cancer who had a partial response to radiotherapy plus ipilimumab. The CDR3 runs from the conserved cysteine through the conserved F or W. The D gene is left open where the match is weak.

. TRBJ1-6 TRBV7-2 TGTGCCAGCAGCTTCTTATCAGTGAATTCACCCCTCCACTTT CASSFLSVNSPLHF
. TRBJ2-3 TRBV9 TGTGCCAGCAGCGCGGACCTACAGGGCCGGACGCAGTATTTT CASSADLQGRTQYF
. TRBJ1-1 TRBV5-6 TGTGCCAGCAGCTTGGTCTCGAACACTGAAGCTTTCTTT CASSLVSNTEAFF
. TRBJ1-2 TRBV19 TGTGCCAGTAGTAATAGTGAACGCGGTTATGGCTACACCTTC CASSNSERGYGYTF
. TRBJ2-5 TRBV11-2 TGTGCCAGCAGCTTAGGCCTGGCGGGGTTCCAAGAGACCCAGTACTTC CASSLGLAGFQETQYF
. TRBJ2-7 TRBV27 TGTGCCAGCAGTCCAGCACAGGGATACCCCTCCTACGAGCAGTACTTC CASSPAQGYPSYEQYF
TRBD1 TRBJ2-7 TRBV6-6 TGTGCCAGCACGACTCCGGGACAGCCCTACGAGCAGTACTTC CASTTPGQPYEQYF
. TRBJ1-4 TRBV28 TGTGCCAGCAGTTTATCACGGGGGGGTGGTGAAAAACTGTTTTTT CASSLSRGGGEKLFF
TRBD1 TRBJ2-3 TRBV6-5 TGTGCCAGCAGTTGGGACAGGGGGATCGCAGATACGCAGTATTTT CASSWDRGIADTQYF
. TRBJ2-7 TRBV5-6 TGTGCCAGCAGCCTCGGACTAAACGAGCAGTACTTC CASSLGLNEQYF